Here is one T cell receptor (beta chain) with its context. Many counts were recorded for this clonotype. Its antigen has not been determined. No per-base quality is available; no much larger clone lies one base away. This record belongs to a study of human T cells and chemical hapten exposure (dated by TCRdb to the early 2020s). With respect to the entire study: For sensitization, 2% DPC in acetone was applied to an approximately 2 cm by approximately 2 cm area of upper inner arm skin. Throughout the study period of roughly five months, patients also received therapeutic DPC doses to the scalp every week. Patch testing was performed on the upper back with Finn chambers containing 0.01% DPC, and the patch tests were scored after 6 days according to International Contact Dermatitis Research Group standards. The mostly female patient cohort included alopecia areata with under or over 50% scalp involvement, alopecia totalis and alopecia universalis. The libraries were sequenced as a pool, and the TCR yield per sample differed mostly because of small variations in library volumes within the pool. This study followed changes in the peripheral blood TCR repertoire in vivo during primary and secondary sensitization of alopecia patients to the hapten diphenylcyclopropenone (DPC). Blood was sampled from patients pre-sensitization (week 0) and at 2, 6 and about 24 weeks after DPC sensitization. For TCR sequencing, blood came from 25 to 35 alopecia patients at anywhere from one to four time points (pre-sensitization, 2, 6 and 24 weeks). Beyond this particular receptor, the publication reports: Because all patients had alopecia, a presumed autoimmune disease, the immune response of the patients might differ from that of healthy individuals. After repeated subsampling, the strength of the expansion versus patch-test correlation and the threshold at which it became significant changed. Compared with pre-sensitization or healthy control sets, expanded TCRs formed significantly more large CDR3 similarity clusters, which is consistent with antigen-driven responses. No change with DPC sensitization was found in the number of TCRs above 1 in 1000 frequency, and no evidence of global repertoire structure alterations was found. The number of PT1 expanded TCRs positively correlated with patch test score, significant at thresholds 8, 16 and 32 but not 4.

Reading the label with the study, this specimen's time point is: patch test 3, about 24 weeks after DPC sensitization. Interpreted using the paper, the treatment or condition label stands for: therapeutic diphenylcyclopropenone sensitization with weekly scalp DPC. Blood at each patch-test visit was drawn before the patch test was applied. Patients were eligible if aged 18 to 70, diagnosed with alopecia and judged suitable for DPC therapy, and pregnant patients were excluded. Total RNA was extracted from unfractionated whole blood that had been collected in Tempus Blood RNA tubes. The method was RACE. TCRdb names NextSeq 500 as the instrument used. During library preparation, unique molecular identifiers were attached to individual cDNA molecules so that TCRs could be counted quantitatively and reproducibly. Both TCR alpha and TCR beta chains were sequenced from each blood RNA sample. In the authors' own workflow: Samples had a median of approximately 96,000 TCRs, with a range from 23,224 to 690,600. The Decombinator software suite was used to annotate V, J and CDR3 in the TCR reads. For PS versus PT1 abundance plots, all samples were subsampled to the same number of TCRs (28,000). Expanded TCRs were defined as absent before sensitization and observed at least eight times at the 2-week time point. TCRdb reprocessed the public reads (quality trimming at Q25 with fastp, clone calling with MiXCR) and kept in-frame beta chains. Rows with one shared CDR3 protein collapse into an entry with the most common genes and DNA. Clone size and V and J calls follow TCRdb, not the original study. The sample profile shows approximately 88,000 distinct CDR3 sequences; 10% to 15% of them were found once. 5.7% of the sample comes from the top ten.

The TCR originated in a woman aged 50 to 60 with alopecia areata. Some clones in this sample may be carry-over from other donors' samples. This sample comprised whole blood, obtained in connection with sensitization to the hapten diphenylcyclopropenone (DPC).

CDR3 sequence: CASSPRTSGANTEAFF. The nucleotides are TGTGCCAGCAGCCCCCGGACGAGTGGAGCGAACACTGAAGCTTTCTTT. The chain couples TRBV5-4 to TRBJ1-1, with no D gene named confidently. The germline V gene encodes CDR1 SGHNT and CDR2 YYREEE (reference sequence). The junction shows trimming of 4 bases on V and 1 base on J, plus 17 bases between the germline ends. Including the terminal cysteine and phenylalanine, the CDR3 comprises 16 residues. Left in the record is the CDR3 DNA by itself, 48 bases read in frame from the first base.